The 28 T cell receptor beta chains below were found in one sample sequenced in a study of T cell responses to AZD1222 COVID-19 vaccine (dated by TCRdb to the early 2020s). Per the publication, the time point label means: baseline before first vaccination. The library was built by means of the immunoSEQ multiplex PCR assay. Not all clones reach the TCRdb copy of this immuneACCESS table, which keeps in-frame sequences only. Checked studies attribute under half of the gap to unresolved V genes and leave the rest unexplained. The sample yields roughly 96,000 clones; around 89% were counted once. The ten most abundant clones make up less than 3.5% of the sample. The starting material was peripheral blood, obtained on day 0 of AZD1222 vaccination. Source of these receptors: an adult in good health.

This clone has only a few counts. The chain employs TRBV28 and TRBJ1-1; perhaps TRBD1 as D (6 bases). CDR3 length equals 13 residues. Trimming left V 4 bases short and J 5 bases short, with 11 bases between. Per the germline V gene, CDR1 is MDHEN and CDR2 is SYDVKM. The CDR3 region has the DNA TGTGCCAGCAGTTACAGGGTGGGGACTGAAGCTTTCTTT. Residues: CASSYRVGTEAFF.

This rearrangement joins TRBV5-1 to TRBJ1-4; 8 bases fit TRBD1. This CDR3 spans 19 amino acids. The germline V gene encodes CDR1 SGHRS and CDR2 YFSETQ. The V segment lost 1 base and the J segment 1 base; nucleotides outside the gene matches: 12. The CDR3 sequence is CASSLPGQGGYKTNEKLFF. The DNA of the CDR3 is TGCGCCAGCAGCTTGCCCGGACAGGGAGGATATAAAACTAATGAAAAACTGTTTTTT.

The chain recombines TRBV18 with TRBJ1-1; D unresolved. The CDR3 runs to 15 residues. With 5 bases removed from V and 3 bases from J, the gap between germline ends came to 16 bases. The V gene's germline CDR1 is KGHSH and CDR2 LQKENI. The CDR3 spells CASSNRATRDTEAFF. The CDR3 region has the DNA TGTGCCAGCTCAAATAGAGCCACTCGGGACACTGAAGCTTTCTTT.

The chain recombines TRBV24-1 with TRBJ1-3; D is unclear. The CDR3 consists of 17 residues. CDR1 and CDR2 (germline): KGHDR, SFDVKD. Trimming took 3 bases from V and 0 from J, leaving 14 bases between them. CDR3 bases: TGTGCCACCAGTGATCCGAGGACTGACCCCTCTGGAAACACCATATATTTT. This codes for CATSDPRTDPSGNTIYF.

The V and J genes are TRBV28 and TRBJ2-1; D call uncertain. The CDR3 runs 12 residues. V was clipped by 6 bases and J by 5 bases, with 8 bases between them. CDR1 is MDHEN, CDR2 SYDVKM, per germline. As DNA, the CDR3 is TGTGCCAGCAGGCGACGGGACAATGAGCAGTTCTTC. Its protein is CASRRRDNEQFF.

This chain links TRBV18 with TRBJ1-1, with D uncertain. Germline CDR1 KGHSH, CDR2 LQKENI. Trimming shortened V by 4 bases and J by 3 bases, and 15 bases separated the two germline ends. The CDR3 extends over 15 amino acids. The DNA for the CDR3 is TGTGCCAGCTCACTTAATCTCGCTCGAGACACTGAAGCTTTCTTT. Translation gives CASSLNLARDTEAFF.

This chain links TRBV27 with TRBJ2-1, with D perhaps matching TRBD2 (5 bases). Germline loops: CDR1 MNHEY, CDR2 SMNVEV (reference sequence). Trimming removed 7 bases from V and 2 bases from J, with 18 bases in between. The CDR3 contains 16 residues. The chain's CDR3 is CASNGLRAGPYNEQFF. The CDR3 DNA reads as TGTGCCAGCAATGGGTTGAGGGCCGGCCCCTACAATGAGCAGTTCTTC.

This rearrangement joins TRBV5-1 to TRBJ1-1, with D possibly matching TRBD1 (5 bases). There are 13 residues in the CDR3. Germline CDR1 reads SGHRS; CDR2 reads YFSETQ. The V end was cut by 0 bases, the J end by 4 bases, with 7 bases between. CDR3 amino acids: CASSLDDSTEAFF. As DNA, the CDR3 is TGCGCCAGCAGCTTGGACGACAGCACTGAAGCTTTCTTT.

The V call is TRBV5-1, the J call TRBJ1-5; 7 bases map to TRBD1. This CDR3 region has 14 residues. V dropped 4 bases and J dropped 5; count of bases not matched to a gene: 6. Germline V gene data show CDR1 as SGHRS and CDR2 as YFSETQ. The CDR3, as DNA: TGCGCCAGCAGCCCGGGACAGCCCGATCAGCCCCAGCATTTT. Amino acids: CASSPGQPDQPQHF.

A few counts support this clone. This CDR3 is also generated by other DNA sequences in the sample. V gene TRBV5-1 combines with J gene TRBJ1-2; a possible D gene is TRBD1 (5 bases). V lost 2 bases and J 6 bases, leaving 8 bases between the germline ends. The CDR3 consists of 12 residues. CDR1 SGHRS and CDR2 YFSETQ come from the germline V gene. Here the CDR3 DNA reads TGCGCCAGCAGCTTAGAAGGGGATGGCTACACCTTC. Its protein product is CASSLEGDGYTF.

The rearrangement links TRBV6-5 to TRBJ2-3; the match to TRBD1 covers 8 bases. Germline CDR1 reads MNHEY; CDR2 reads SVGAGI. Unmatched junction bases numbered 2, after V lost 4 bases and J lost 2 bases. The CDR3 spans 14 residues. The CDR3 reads CASSWTGPTDTQYF. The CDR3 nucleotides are TGTGCCAGCAGTTGGACAGGGCCCACAGATACGCAGTATTTT.

Here the CDR3 DNA reads TGTGCCGCAAGACAGGGGGCAGGGGAGACCCAGTACTTC. It is translated as CAARQGAGETQYF. V usage is TRBV5-8 and J usage is TRBJ2-5, with 10 bases identical to TRBD1. CDR1 and CDR2 from the germline V gene are SGHTS and YDEGEE. J lost 5 bases, V lost 10 bases, and 8 bases had no gene match. This CDR3 is 13 amino acids long. The full variable domain, its missing parts supplied by reference TRBV5-8 and TRBJ2-5, is EAGVTQSPTHLIKTRGQQATLRCSPISGHTSVYWYQQALGLGLQFLLWYDEGEERNRGNFPPRFSGRQFPNYSSELNVNALELEDSALYLCAARQGAGETQYFGPGTRLLVL.

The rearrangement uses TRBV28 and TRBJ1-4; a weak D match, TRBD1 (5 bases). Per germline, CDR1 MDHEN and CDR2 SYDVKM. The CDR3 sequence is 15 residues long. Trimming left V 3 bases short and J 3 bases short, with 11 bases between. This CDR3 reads CASSFSRGANEKLFF. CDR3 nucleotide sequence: TGTGCCAGCAGTTTCTCCCGGGGCGCTAATGAAAAACTGTTTTTT.

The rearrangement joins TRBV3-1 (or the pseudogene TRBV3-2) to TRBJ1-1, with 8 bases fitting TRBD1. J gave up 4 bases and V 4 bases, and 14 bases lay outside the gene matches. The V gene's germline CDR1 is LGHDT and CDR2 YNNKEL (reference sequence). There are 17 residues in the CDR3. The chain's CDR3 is CASSPTGEDWVGTEAFF. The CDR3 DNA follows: TGTGCCAGCAGCCCGACAGGGGAGGATTGGGTGGGCACTGAAGCTTTCTTT.

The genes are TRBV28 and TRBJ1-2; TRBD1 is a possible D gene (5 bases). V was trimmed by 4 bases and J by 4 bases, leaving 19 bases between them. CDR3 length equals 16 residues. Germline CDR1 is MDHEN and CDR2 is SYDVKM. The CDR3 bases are TGTGCCAGCAGTTACGCCGGGACCCACATCCTCTATGGCTACACCTTC. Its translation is CASSYAGTHILYGYTF.

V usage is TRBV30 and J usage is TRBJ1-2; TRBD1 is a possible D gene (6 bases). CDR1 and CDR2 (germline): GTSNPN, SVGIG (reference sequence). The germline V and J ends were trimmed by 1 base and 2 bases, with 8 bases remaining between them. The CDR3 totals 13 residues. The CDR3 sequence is CAWSGGGNYGYTF. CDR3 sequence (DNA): TGTGCCTGGAGTGGGGGGGGCAACTATGGCTACACCTTC.

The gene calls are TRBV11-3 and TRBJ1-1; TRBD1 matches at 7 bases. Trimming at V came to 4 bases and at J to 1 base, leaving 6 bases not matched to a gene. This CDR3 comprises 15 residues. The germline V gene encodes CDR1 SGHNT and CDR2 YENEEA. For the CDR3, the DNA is TGTGCCAGCAGCTCCTTGGGACAGAGGAACACTGAAGCTTTCTTT. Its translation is CASSSLGQRNTEAFF.

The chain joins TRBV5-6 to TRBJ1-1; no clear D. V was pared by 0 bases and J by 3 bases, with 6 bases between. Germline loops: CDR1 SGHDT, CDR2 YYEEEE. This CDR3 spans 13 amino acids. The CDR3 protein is CASSLGGDTEAFF. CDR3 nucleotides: TGTGCCAGCAGCTTGGGCGGAGACACTGAAGCTTTCTTT.

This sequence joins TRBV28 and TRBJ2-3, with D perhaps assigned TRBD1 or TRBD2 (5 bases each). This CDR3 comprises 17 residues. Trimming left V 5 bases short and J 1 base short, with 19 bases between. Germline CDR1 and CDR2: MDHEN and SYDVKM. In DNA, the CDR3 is TGTGCCAGCAGTCCGGTCCCGGGACGGGGAGGCACAGATACGCAGTATTTT. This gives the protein CASSPVPGRGGTDTQYF.

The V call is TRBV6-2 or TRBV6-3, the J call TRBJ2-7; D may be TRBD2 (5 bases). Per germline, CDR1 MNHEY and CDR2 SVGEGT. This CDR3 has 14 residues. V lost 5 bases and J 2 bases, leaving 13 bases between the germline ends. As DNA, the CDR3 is TGTGCCAGCAGTCTTGGCGGGCAAACCTACGAGCAGTACTTC. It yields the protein CASSLGGQTYEQYF.

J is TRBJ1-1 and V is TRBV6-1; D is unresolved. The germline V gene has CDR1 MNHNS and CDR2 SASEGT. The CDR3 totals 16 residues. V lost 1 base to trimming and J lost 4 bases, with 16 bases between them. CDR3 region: CASSEEGVTQTTEAFF. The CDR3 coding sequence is TGTGCCAGCAGTGAAGAAGGTGTGACACAGACCACTGAAGCTTTCTTT.

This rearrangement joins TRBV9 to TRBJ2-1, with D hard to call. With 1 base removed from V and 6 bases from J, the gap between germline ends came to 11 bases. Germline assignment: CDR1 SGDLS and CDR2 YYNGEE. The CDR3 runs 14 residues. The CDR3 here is CASSVLGVRNEQFF. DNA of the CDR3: TGTGCCAGCAGCGTATTAGGAGTTCGCAATGAGCAGTTCTTC.

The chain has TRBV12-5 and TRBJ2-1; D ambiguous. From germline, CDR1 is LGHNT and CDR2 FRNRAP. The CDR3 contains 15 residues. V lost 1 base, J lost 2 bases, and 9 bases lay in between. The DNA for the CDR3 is TGTGCTAGTGGTTTGGGGAGTTCTGCCTACAATGAGCAGTTCTTC. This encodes CASGLGSSAYNEQFF.

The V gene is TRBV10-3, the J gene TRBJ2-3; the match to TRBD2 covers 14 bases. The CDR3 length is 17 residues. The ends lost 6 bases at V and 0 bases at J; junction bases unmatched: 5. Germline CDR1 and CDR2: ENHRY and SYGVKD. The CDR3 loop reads CAIRERTSGRSTDTQYF. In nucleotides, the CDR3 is TGTGCCATCAGAGAAAGGACTAGCGGGAGGAGCACAGATACGCAGTATTTT.

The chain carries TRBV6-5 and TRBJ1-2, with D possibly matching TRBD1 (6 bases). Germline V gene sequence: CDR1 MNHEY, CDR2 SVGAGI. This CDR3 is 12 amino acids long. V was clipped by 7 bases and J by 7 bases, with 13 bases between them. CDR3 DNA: TGTGCCAGCAAACGACAGGATCGTGGCTACACCTTC. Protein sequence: CASKRQDRGYTF.

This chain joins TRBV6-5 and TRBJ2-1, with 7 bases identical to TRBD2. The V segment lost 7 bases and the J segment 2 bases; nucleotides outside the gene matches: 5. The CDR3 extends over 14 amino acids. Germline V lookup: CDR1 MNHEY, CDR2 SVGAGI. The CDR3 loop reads CASNGGSAYNEQFF. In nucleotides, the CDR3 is TGTGCCAGCAACGGCGGGAGTGCCTACAATGAGCAGTTCTTC.

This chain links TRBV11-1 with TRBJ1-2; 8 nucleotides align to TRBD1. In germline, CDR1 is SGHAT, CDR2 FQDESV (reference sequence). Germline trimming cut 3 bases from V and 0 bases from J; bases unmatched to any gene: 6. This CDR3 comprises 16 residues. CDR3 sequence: CASSFSGTGSNYGYTF. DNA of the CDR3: TGTGCCAGCAGCTTCAGCGGGACAGGATCTAACTATGGCTACACCTTC.

CDR3 in amino acids: CASTRTRGADTEAFF. In nucleotides, the CDR3 is TGTGCCAGCACGAGGACCCGGGGTGCGGACACTGAAGCTTTCTTT. The chain recombines TRBV27 with TRBJ1-1; D not resolved. The CDR3 extends over 15 amino acids. V gave up 7 bases and J gave up 3 bases, with 18 bases separating them. Looked up from germline, CDR1 is MNHEY and CDR2 is SMNVEV (reference sequence).